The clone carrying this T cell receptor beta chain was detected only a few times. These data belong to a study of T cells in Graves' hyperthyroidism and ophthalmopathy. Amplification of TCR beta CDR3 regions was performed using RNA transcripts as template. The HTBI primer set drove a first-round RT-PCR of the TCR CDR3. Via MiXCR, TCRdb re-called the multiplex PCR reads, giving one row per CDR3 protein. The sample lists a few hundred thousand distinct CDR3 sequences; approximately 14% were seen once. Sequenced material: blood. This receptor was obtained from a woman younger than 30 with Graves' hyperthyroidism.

The CDR3 sequence: CAISDPQRAARDRVYNEQFF. The DNA for the CDR3 is TGTGCCATCAGTGACCCCCAAAGAGCGGCCCGGGACAGGGTCTACAATGAGCAGTTCTTC. This chain uses TRBV10-3 with TRBJ2-1; 9 nucleotides agree with TRBD1. The CDR3 consists of 20 residues. Germline-derived CDR1 and CDR2 are ENHRY and SYGVKD. Trimming took 3 bases from V and 3 from J; bases not matched to a gene: 18.